This T cell receptor (beta chain) comes out of a study of blood T cell repertoires in COVID-19. At the level of the study: The samples span acute and convalescent COVID-19 from the United States, Italy and Spain.

Some clones are missing from TCRdb's copy, which holds only in-frame ones; the method was immunoSEQ multiplex PCR. The sample lists approximately 240,000 clones, approximately 80% seen once, with 4.9% in the top ten. The CDR3 covers 14 residues. Germline-derived CDR1 and CDR2 are ENHRY and SYGVKD. J lost 6 bases, V lost 7 bases, and 4 bases had no gene match. Source material: peripheral blood. The chain couples TRBV10-3 to TRBJ2-2; 11 bases agree with TRBD1. This TCR was recovered from a woman aged 80 or over with active or convalescent COVID-19. For the CDR3, the DNA is TGTGCCATCACCCGGACAGGGGGCCCCGGGGAGCTGTTTTTT. Its translation is CAITRTGGPGELFF.